The sequence of this T cell receptor (beta chain) was determined in a study of T cells in tuberculosis. The study, taken as a whole, reports: A GMM-specific repertoire classifier reached about 90% accuracy, AUROC over 0.85. Smaller alpha distances in active tuberculosis partly reflected shorter CDR3-alpha lengths.

Tuberculin skin test and IGRA determined adolescents' latent tuberculosis status at entry. Each clinical donor contributed on average about 100,000 T cells from unsorted cryopreserved PBMC. TCRdb's copy holds only in-frame clones and misses some; the assay was immunoSEQ multiplex PCR. The sample shows 25,000 to 35,000 clones, 85% to 95% of them seen only once. Trimming pared 11 bases from V and 7 bases from J, leaving 11 bases between. The CDR3 has 11 residues. CDR1 and CDR2 from the germline V gene are ENHRY and SYGVKD. This clone turned up a few times. Its target is unknown. The sequenced material came from PBMCs. This clonotype was sampled from a donor aged 5-35 years with latent tuberculosis or without tuberculosis infection. Some clones in this sample may be carry-over from other donors' samples. The chain combines TRBV10-3 with TRBJ2-2; D is possibly TRBD2 (5 bases). The CDR3 loop reads CASIGDGELFF. The CDR3 region has the DNA TGTGCCTCGATCGGGGACGGGGAGCTGTTTTTT.